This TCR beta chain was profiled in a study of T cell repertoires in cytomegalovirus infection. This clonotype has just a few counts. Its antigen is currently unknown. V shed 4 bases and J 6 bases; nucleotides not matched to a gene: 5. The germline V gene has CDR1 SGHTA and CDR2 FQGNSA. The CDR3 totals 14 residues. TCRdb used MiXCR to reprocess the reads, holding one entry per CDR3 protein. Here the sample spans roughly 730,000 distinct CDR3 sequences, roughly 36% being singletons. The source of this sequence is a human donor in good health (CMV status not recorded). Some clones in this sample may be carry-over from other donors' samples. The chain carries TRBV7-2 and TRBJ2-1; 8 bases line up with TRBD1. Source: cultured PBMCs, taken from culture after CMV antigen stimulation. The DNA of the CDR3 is TGTGCCAGCAGCTACCTGACAGGGGTCAATGAGCAGTTCTTC. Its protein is CASSYLTGVNEQFF.